This note documents a single TCR beta chain sequence. The antigen is unknown. The primer mix had 60 Vbeta and 13 Jbeta primers. Repertoires were generated with immunoSEQ multiplex PCR, while TCRdb's copy carries only in-frame clones and drops some. The data contain 170,000 or so clones, more than 80% of them singletons. The CDR3 extends over 13 amino acids. Trimming stripped 5 bases from V and 11 bases from J, with 21 bases between. Germline CDR1 reads GTSNPN; CDR2 reads SVGIG (reference sequence). These data belong to a study of cytomegalovirus exposure and HLA in healthy donors. Whole-study findings and limits: DRB1 had the most TCR associations and HLA-C the fewest, a later analysis found, with rates varying by HLA locus. The study dropped some indistinguishable V segments, TRBV6-2 and TRBV6-3 among them. In a later analysis, an Asian-associated ancestry cluster reportedly showed fewer N-insertions than the approximately 700-donor mean. Common viral pathogens (according to a later analysis) appeared linked to several of the most significant clusters.

The chain couples TRBV30 to TRBJ1-1, with unresolved D. This receptor was taken from a boy under 18 in good health and CMV-seronegative. The source material was PBMCs. In nucleotides, the CDR3 is TGTGCCTGGCGAACCGGAGCGAGAATGAGGGCTTTCTTT. Amino acid sequence: CAWRTGARMRAFF.